Listed below are T cell receptor beta chains from one sample, sequenced in a study of human T cells and chemical hapten exposure. TCRdb independently ran MiXCR on the RACE reads; one entry per CDR3 protein. The sample lists under 300,000 distinct CDR3 sequences, approximately 8.6% occurring once. Sequenced material: whole blood, taken in connection with sensitization to the hapten diphenylcyclopropenone (DPC). These receptors were collected from a woman in her forties with alopecia areata. Some clones in this sample may be carry-over from other donors' samples. Each CDR3 is given with its conserved first and last residue. Each record gives: D gene, clone size, V gene, J gene, CDR3 DNA, CDR3 protein. D genes are given only for firm matches. Not all rows give a size; the values are once, few, many and, for expanded clones, a class.

-	many	TRBV18	TRBJ2-4	TGTGCCAGCTCACCACAGGGCAGCATTCAGTACTTC	CASSPQGSIQYF
-	few	TRBV7-9	TRBJ2-6	TGTGCCAGCAGCGGGTACAGCTCTGGGGCCAACGTCCTGACTTTC	CASSGYSSGANVLTF
-	many	TRBV29-1	TRBJ2-1	TGCAGCGTTGAAACTGCAGGAGTGGTGTCAGGGCAGTTCTTC	CSVETAGVVSGQFF
-	-	TRBV20-1	TRBJ1-2	TGCAGTGCTAGAGCCCCCGAGACAGGCGATTCTAACTATGGCTACACCTTC	CSARAPETGDSNYGYTF
TRBD2	-	TRBV20-1	TRBJ2-1	TGCAGTGCTAGAGATGCTGTGCGGGGGGGCGGGAATGAGCAGTTCTTC	CSARDAVRGGGNEQFF
-	-	TRBV20-1	TRBJ1-1	TGCAGTGCTAGGCCTCAGAACACTGAAGCTTTCTTT	CSARPQNTEAFF
TRBD1	-	TRBV29-1	TRBJ2-1	TGCAGCGCCGGACAGGGCATACCTAAAAATGAGCAGTTCTTC	CSAGQGIPKNEQFF
-	few	TRBV18	TRBJ2-1	TGTGCCAGCTCACCCCTTAAACTAGGACTGATCCAAGAGCAGTTCTTC	CASSPLKLGLIQEQFF
-	-	TRBV7-8	TRBJ2-1	TGTGCCAGCAGCTTATTAGGGGTCAGGGGTAGCTCCTACAATGAGCAGTTCTTC	CASSLLGVRGSSYNEQFF
-	few	TRBV6-2/TRBV6-3	TRBJ2-7	TGTGCCAGCAGTAGGCCGGGACTCAACTACGAGCAGTACTTC	CASSRPGLNYEQYF
-	-	TRBV7-6	TRBJ1-3	TGTGCCAGCAGCCCTTGGACACCTAGGGGTTCTGGAAACACCATATATTTT	CASSPWTPRGSGNTIYF
-	-	TRBV6-2/TRBV6-3	TRBJ2-2	TGTGCCAGCAGTGCTAACACCGGGGAGCTGTTTTTT	CASSANTGELFF
-	many	TRBV21-1	TRBJ2-1	TGTGCCAGCAGCAAAGGTTCCGGGAGCTCCTACAATGAGCAGTTCTTC	CASSKGSGSSYNEQFF
TRBD2	few	TRBV9	TRBJ2-2	TGTGCCAGCAGCGTAAAAGTTTTAAGCGGGAGCGGAACCGGGGAGCTGTTTTTT	CASSVKVLSGSGTGELFF
-	few	TRBV20-1	TRBJ1-1	TGCAGTGCTAGTCCCCGAGGGGAGTTCACTGAAGCTTTCTTT	CSASPRGEFTEAFF
TRBD1	-	TRBV20-1	TRBJ1-2	TGCAGTGCTAGAGATCTAGGGGGCAATGGCTACACCTTC	CSARDLGGNGYTF
-	-	TRBV27	TRBJ1-4	TGTGCCAGCAGTGCCCGGGCCCATTGGGAAAAACTGTTTTTT	CASSARAHWEKLFF
-	few	TRBV10-3	TRBJ2-2	TGTGCCATCAGTGCTGCAGGCGGGGCCGGGGAGCTGTTTTTT	CAISAAGGAGELFF
TRBD1	few	TRBV12-3/TRBV12-4	TRBJ1-5	TGTGCCAGCAGTTTAGGAGGACAGGGTTTTCGGGCCCAGCATTTT	CASSLGGQGFRAQHF
-	-	TRBV24-1	TRBJ2-2	TGTGCCACCAGTGATTTAGAAAGGGATGGCACCGGGGAGCTGTTTTTT	CATSDLERDGTGELFF
TRBD2	many	TRBV7-2	TRBJ2-1	TGTGCCAGCAGCTTAGTGTCTAGCGGGGGGGCAGAGCAGTTCTTC	CASSLVSSGGAEQFF
-	-	TRBV5-1	TRBJ1-2	TGCGCCAGCAGCTGGGACACCAACTCCTATGGCTACACCTTC	CASSWDTNSYGYTF
-	few	TRBV6-2/TRBV6-3	TRBJ1-2	TGTGCCAGCAGTTACTCGCAGGTTGGATTGAGCGATGGCTACACCTTC	CASSYSQVGLSDGYTF
-	few	TRBV9	TRBJ2-3	TGTGCCAGCAGCGTAGACCACAGGGAGACAGATACGCAGTATTTT	CASSVDHRETDTQYF
TRBD1	few	TRBV12-3/TRBV12-4	TRBJ1-5	TGTGCCAGCAGCACTCAGGGGGCAAGGCAGCCCCAGCATTTT	CASSTQGARQPQHF
TRBD1	few	TRBV6-5	TRBJ1-1	TGTGCCAGCAGTTACTTGGGCTGGGGACAGAGGAACACTGAAGCTTTCTTT	CASSYLGWGQRNTEAFF
-	many	TRBV29-1	TRBJ1-4	TGCAGCGTTTCCTGGAGTGAAAAACTGTTTTTT	CSVSWSEKLFF
-	-	TRBV12-3/TRBV12-4	TRBJ2-7	TGTGCCAGCAGTTTCCGGGGGCTAACCTACGAGCAGTACTTC	CASSFRGLTYEQYF
-	few	TRBV7-9	TRBJ1-4	TGTGCCAGCAGCGCGGGGAACAGAGGGACTAATGAAAAACTGTTTTTT	CASSAGNRGTNEKLFF
-	-	TRBV6-2/TRBV6-3	TRBJ2-5	TGTGCCAGCAGTTACTCGGGGACGGACAGATTTCAAGAGACCCAGTACTTC	CASSYSGTDRFQETQYF
-	-	TRBV27	TRBJ1-2	TGTGCCAGCAGTTTATCCAGGGTCCATGGCTACACCTTC	CASSLSRVHGYTF
TRBD2	-	TRBV27	TRBJ2-3	TGTGCCAGCAGTTCGGGACTAGCCCGTACGCAGTATTTT	CASSSGLARTQYF
TRBD1	many	TRBV7-6	TRBJ2-7	TGTGCCAGCAGCTTTTGGCAGGGGGCCCACGAGCAGTACTTC	CASSFWQGAHEQYF
-	few	TRBV12-5	TRBJ2-5	TGTGCTAGTGGCCCCCCGGGACAAGAGACCCAGTACTTC	CASGPPGQETQYF
-	-	TRBV4-3	TRBJ1-3	TGCGCCAGCAGCCAAGACCCGGGGGTGTCGGGAAACACCATATATTTT	CASSQDPGVSGNTIYF
-	-	TRBV2	TRBJ2-1	TGTGCCAGCCGGGGACTGGCGGGTTACAATGAGCAGTTCTTC	CASRGLAGYNEQFF
-	few	TRBV5-1	TRBJ2-1	TGCGCCAGCAGCCTTTTACAGGAGAGCTCCTACAATGAGCAGTTCTTC	CASSLLQESSYNEQFF
-	few	TRBV20-1	TRBJ2-1	TGCAGTGCTAGAGTGGGGGGCGCCCGCTCCTACAATGAGCAGTTCTTC	CSARVGGARSYNEQFF
-	-	TRBV6-5	TRBJ1-6	TGTGCCAGCTTACCCGCTCGGGGGGCCAACTATAATTCACCCCTCCACTTT	CASLPARGANYNSPLHF
TRBD1	few	TRBV6-6	TRBJ2-7	TGTGCCAGCAGTTACCCACTGAGGACAGGGGACGAGCAGTACTTC	CASSYPLRTGDEQYF
-	many	TRBV7-3	TRBJ2-2	TGTGCCAGCAGCTTACGCGGGACGAACACCGGGGAGCTGTTTTTT	CASSLRGTNTGELFF
TRBD1	few	TRBV6-6	TRBJ1-1	TGTGCCAGCAGTTACTCGAGACAGGGAAATATTGAAGCTTTCTTT	CASSYSRQGNIEAFF
TRBD1	-	TRBV11-2	TRBJ2-5	TGTGCCAGCAGATCTAACAGGGGGAGAGAGACCCAGTACTTC	CASRSNRGRETQYF
-	few	TRBV4-3	TRBJ1-2	TGCGCCAGCAGCCAAGAGTCGGGTTCGGGACATGACTATGGCTACACCTTC	CASSQESGSGHDYGYTF
-	-	TRBV20-1	TRBJ2-2	TGCAGTGCTAGAGATCCTCGGCTAGCTGACACCGGGGAGCTGTTTTTT	CSARDPRLADTGELFF
-	few	TRBV6-2/TRBV6-3	TRBJ2-7	TGTGCCAGCACGCAGGGCGGCGAGCAGTACTTC	CASTQGGEQYF
-	many	TRBV7-9	TRBJ2-3	TGTGCCAGCAGCTTTCAAGTAACCACAGATACGCAGTATTTT	CASSFQVTTDTQYF
-	-	TRBV25-1	TRBJ2-1	TGTGCCAGCAGTGAATTAAATGAGCGCGGCAATGAGCAGTTCTTC	CASSELNERGNEQFF
-	-	TRBV7-9	TRBJ2-7	TGTGCCAGCAGCTTGAGGTGGGGTATGTACGAGCAGTACTTC	CASSLRWGMYEQYF
TRBD2	-	TRBV7-9	TRBJ2-3	TGTGCCAGCAGCCCCCGAAGCGGGAGAAGGAGCGGCACAGATACGCAGTATTTT	CASSPRSGRRSGTDTQYF
-	few	TRBV5-4	TRBJ2-1	TGTGCCAGCAGCTTACCCGACTATCCGAAGCAGTTCTTC	CASSLPDYPKQFF
-	many	TRBV5-6	TRBJ2-6	TGTGCCAGCAGCTTGGCCGGCGGGTCTGGGGCCAACGTCCTGACTTTC	CASSLAGGSGANVLTF
-	-	TRBV5-1	TRBJ2-3	TGCGCCAGCAGCTCCACACGCCGGGCCACAGATACGCAGTATTTT	CASSSTRRATDTQYF